This T cell receptor (beta chain) came from a study of T-cell memory formation after mild COVID-19. Study at large: TCR clusters were largely donor specific. Regarding the study as a whole: Contracting clones, day 15 to 85, had balanced CD4/CD8, and later expanders favored CD4+.

TCRdb re-derived calls from the 5' RACE reads in MiXCR, one entry per CDR3 protein. The sample has about 360,000 distinct CDR3 sequences, roughly 13% seen once; the top ten hold about 21%. About this clonotype: Its antigen remains unidentified.

Germline V gene lookup returns CDR1 SGHAT and CDR2 FQDESV (reference sequence). This CDR3 spans 14 amino acids. V was pared by 5 bases and J by 3 bases, with 11 bases between. Sequences were obtained from PBMCs or a T cell subset sorted from them (not recorded which). This clonotype was obtained from a man in his late teens or twenties who had mild COVID-19 (a few samples of this study predate the infection). Cell type and time point are not known. V gene TRBV11-1 combines with J gene TRBJ2-1; the D gene is possibly TRBD2 (6 bases). In DNA form, the CDR3 reads TGTGCCAGCAGCCCGAACGGGGGCTACAATGAGCAGTTCTTC. It translates to CASSPNGGYNEQFF.